This T cell receptor beta chain was recorded in a study of shared clonotypes between healthy human individuals. Looking at the study overall: Two women and a few men aged 18 to 49 served as donors. Study-wide results and limits: Since donors were few, the genetic and exposure-history diversity represented was limited.

Profiled with immunoSEQ multiplex PCR; TCRdb holds only in-frame clones, not every one. The sample has 75,000 to 100,000 clones; around half are singletons. This clone came up many times. Its antigen is currently unknown. Without sorting, samples used some 90 million PBMCs for genomic DNA. The germline V gene has CDR1 SQVTM and CDR2 ANQGSEA. With 2 bases removed from V and 3 bases from J, the gap between germline ends came to 13 bases. This CDR3 is 14 amino acids long. This sequence originates from a middle-aged woman in good health. Some clones in this sample may be carry-over from other donors' samples. The chain links TRBV29-1 to TRBJ1-1, with unresolved D. Sequenced material: PBMCs. CDR3 loop: CSVETPDGYTEAFF. DNA of the CDR3: TGCAGCGTTGAAACACCCGACGGATACACTGAAGCTTTCTTT.